This TCR beta chain was found in a study of cytomegalovirus exposure and HLA in healthy donors. Vbeta (60) and Jbeta (13) primers were used in the PCR. Only in-frame clones appear in the TCRdb table, and some are missing; sequencing was by immunoSEQ multiplex PCR. The sample lists about 180,000 clones, around 77% occurring once. On this clone: Antigen unknown.

Germline V lookup: CDR1 SNHLY, CDR2 FYNNEI. CDR3 length: 15 amino acids. Trimming stripped 6 bases from V and 2 bases from J, with 17 bases between. Points from the study as a whole: At a 0.05 false discovery rate, a later analysis found over 15,000 TCR beta sequences to be associated with HLA alleles.

Sequencing was done on a sample of PBMCs. The chain combines TRBV2 with TRBJ2-7; D might be TRBD1 (6 bases). This TCR was recovered from a woman younger than 45 in good health and CMV-seronegative. CDR3 in DNA: TGTGCCAGCAGCGCGCCGGGACATGATGCCTACGAGCAGTACTTC. Protein sequence: CASSAPGHDAYEQYF. The full variable domain, rest sourced from reference TRBV2 and TRBJ2-7, is EPEVTQTPSHQVTQMGQEVILRCVPISNHLYFYWYRQILGQKVEFLVSFYNNEISEKSEIFDDQFSVERPDGSNFTLKIRSTKLEDSAMYFCASSAPGHDAYEQYFGPGTRLTVT.